Reported below is one TCR beta chain. The sample holds a few counts of this clonotype. What this receptor recognizes is not known. No quality values exist for individual bases; no much larger clone is one base distant. This record comes from a study of CD8 T cells in ankylosing spondylitis (dated by TCRdb to about 2017). Background for the entire study: To find TCR variants linked to disease, the study profiled T cell receptor beta repertoires in ankylosing spondylitis patients and healthy donors. In total, the full study cohort was made up of 110 or so healthy donors and about two dozen ankylosing spondylitis patients. Samples of peripheral blood were taken, and for ankylosing spondylitis patients, synovial fluid was collected as well.

The sequencer was an Illumina HiSeq 2500. Quantitative 5'-RACE with molecular barcodes was used to prepare TCR beta libraries. The paper's data handling went like this. Disease-linked TCR variants were identified with a new computational method built on a probabilistic model of VDJ rearrangement. TCRdb cleaned the public reads at Q25 with fastp, built clones with MiXCR and kept in-frame beta chains. One record per CDR3 amino acid sequence lists the most common genes and DNA. None of the V and J calls come from the authors' own analysis; TCRdb made them. Counted in this sample were more than 600,000 distinct CDR3 sequences; under 20% of them appeared once. About 19% of the sample lies in the top ten. Findings and caveats that apply to the study as a whole: The disease-linked clones were reported to be significantly enriched in matched synovial fluid samples from ankylosing spondylitis patients. Some motif variants were previously reported in synovial fluid and blood of reactive arthritis patients, suggesting common disease-initiation mechanisms. A CD8+ phenotype was shown by the disease-linked clones, which were found at relatively low frequencies in peripheral blood. A TCR beta motif of seven or eight highly homologous amino acid variants appeared characteristic of blood from ankylosing spondylitis patients.

The junction shows trimming of 5 bases on V and 4 bases on J, plus 15 bases between the germline ends. CDR1 and CDR2 are drawn from the germline V gene: MNHEY, SVGEGT. Taken from cysteine to phenylalanine, the CDR3 has 15 residues. Here the CDR3 DNA is all that survives: 45 bases in frame from base 1. This clonotype was obtained from a male donor with ankylosing spondylitis. The sequencing input was blood, either unsorted or a sorted T cell fraction (not recorded which). This sequence uses TRBV6-2 or TRBV6-3 and TRBJ2-1; TRBD1 could be the D gene, as 6 bases match. The CDR3 protein: CASSPPGTTYNEQFF. The DNA sequence is given as TGTGCCAGCAGTCCCCCCGGGACAACATACAATGAGCAGTTCTTC.